This T cell receptor beta chain comes out of a study of chemoradiotherapy in HPV16-positive cancers. The table came from immunoSEQ multiplex PCR; TCRdb's copy has only in-frame clones and leaves some out. Altogether approximately 28,000 clones are present, about nine tenths being singletons, with the ten largest covering under 25%. Remarks on this clone: Its antigen remains unknown.

The CDR3 is made up of 15 amino acids. The J segment lost 7 bases and the V segment lost 0 bases, leaving 4 bases of the junction unmatched. Germline-derived CDR1 and CDR2 are MNHNY and SVGAGI (reference sequence). Samples were taken several times over chemoradiotherapy. Study-wide points: Candidate HPV-specific clones and E7-related TCR motifs grew in tumor during treatment.

The specimen was blood, collected from a patient who underwent chemoradiotherapy. J is TRBJ1-4 and V is TRBV6-6; 8 bases line up with TRBD1. This sequence originates from a human donor with HPV-associated anogenital cancer. The CDR3 loop reads CASSYSTGGGEKLFF. The DNA of the CDR3 is TGTGCCAGCAGTTACTCAACAGGGGGGGGTGAAAAACTGTTTTTT.